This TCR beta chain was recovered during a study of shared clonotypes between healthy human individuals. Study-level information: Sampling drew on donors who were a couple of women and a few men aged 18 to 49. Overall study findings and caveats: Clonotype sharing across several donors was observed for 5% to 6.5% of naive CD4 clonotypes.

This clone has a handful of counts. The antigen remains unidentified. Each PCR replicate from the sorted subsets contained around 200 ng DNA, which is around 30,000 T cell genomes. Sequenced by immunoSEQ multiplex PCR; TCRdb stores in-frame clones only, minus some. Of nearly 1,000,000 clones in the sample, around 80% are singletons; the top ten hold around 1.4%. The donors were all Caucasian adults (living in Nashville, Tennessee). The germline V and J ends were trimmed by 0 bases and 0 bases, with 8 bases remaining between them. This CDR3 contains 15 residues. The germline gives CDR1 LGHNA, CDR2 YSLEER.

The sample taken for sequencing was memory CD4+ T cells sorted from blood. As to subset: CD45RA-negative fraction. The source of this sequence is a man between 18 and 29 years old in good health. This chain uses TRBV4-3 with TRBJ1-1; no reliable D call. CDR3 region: CASSQEERMNTEAFF. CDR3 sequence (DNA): TGCGCCAGCAGCCAAGAAGAACGGATGAACACTGAAGCTTTCTTT.